Following are 30 T cell receptor beta chains from one sample sequenced in a study of T-cell reconstitution after alpha-beta-depleted transplantation in children. During its preparation, the TCRbeta library received unique molecular identifiers. One entry per CDR3 protein results from TCRdb running MiXCR on the PCR reads. This sample has hundreds of thousands of distinct CDR3 sequences, with roughly 17% found just once. The material sequenced was PBMCs from the stem cell graft donor, taken from the stem cell graft. The source of these receptors is a human donor who donated a stem cell graft to a child with acute myeloid leukemia.

In its sample, this clonotype was seen many times. The genes are TRBV12-3 or TRBV12-4 and TRBJ2-1; no definite D call. There are 14 residues in the CDR3. V lost 0 bases, J lost 5 bases, and 8 bases lay in between. The CDR3 is CASSLAQGNNEQFF. The CDR3 DNA is TGTGCCAGCAGTTTAGCGCAAGGTAACAATGAGCAGTTCTTC.

This clonotype appeared a few times. One end of the junction does not line up with germline, which may come from a read error. V usage is TRBV6-2 or TRBV6-3 and J usage is TRBJ2-1; weak D call: TRBD1 (6 bases). This CDR3 is built from 13 residues. From germline, CDR1 is MNHEY and CDR2 SVGEGT. The CDR3 bases are TGTACCAGCATCCTTGCAGGGGCGGTTGAGCAGTTCTTC. Protein sequence: CTSILAGAVEQFF.

This clonotype was counted ten times or more. CDR3 nucleotides: TGCAGTGCTAGAGCTCGCGACAGGGCGGGTGAGCAGTACGTC. This translates into CSARARDRAGEQYV. The genes are TRBV20-1 and TRBJ2-7, with 7 bases fitting TRBD1. This CDR3 has 14 amino acids. Germline loops: CDR1 DFQATT, CDR2 SNEGSKA (reference sequence). The V and J ends lost 1 base and 7 bases, in that order; junction bases with no gene match: 10.

The chain uses TRBV5-1 and TRBJ2-5; D might be TRBD1 or TRBD2, each matching 5 bases. V gave up 0 bases and J gave up 7 bases, with 16 bases separating them. The CDR3 length is 15 residues. Germline loops: CDR1 SGHRS, CDR2 YFSETQ. The CDR3 coding sequence is TGCGCCAGCAGCTTGGGTGAGGGGCCGAGAGGGACCCAGTACTTC. It encodes CASSLGEGPRGTQYF.

The genes are TRBV27 and TRBJ1-2, with 8 positions matching TRBD1. Trimming cost V 3 bases and J 4 bases; bases outside gene matches: 4. This CDR3 contains 14 residues. Germline V CDR1 and CDR2: MNHEY, SMNVEV (reference sequence). The CDR3 reads CASSLRTGIYGYTF. Written as DNA, the CDR3 is TGTGCCAGCAGTTTGCGGACAGGGATCTATGGCTACACCTTC.

For this clonotype: A read error is likely, as this CDR3 ends without the conserved phenylalanine or tryptophan. V gene TRBV12-3 or TRBV12-4 combines with J gene TRBJ2-1; the D gene is possibly TRBD1 (5 bases). V lost 2 bases and J lost 9, with 11 bases in between. This CDR3 has 13 residues. The chain's CDR3 is CASSLQGMAEQFY. Here the CDR3 DNA reads TGTGCCAGCAGTTTACAGGGTATGGCTGAGCAGTTCTAC.

This clonotype was counted between two and nine times. The CDR3 DNA reads as TGTGCCAGCAGCTTGGGGCGAGAGGGGACGCCTTCGGGGTTAACTAATGAAAAACTGTTTTTT. This sequence encodes CASSLGREGTPSGLTNEKLFF. The chain is built from TRBV5-4 and TRBJ1-4; D might be TRBD1 (5 bases). Trimming took 0 bases from V and 1 from J, leaving 25 bases between them. The germline V gene has CDR1 SGHNT and CDR2 YYREEE (reference sequence). This CDR3 contains 21 residues. The whole variable domain, remainder taken from reference TRBV5-4 and TRBJ1-4, is ETGVTQSPTHLIKTRGQQVTLRCSSQSGHNTVSWYQQALGQGPQFIFQYYREEENGRGNFPPRFSGLQFPNYSSELNVNALELDDSALYLCASSLGREGTPSGLTNEKLFFGSGTQLSVL.

Only a few counts were recorded for this clonotype. The chain uses TRBV12-3 or TRBV12-4 and TRBJ1-6; 8 bases fit TRBD1. CDR3 length: 15 residues. Losses at the gene ends were 6 bases for V and 6 bases for J; bases not matched to a gene: 7. This chain's CDR3 is CASRPQQGGNSPLHF. CDR3 nucleotides: TGTGCCAGCAGACCTCAACAGGGGGGTAATTCACCCCTCCACTTT.

This sequence joins TRBV7-6 and TRBJ2-3; D might be TRBD2 (6 bases). Germline V lookup: CDR1 SGHVS, CDR2 FNYEAQ. The CDR3 contains 15 residues. V lost 2 bases to trimming and J lost 4 bases, with 13 bases between them. The CDR3 region has the DNA TGTGCCAGCAGCTTATATCCGGGGGAGGCAGATACGCAGTATTTT. Translating it yields CASSLYPGEADTQYF.

This clonotype was observed many times. The CDR3 spells CSARIGSGNTIYF. The CDR3, as DNA: TGCAGTGCTAGAATCGGCTCTGGAAACACCATATATTTT. The chain links TRBV20-1 to TRBJ1-3; D remains unclear. V was cut by 2 bases and J by 0 bases, with 5 bases left in between. CDR1 is DFQATT, CDR2 SNEGSKA, per germline (reference sequence). CDR3 size: 13 residues.

The genes are TRBV11-3 and TRBJ2-1, with D perhaps TRBD1 (5 bases). From germline, CDR1 is SGHNT and CDR2 YENEEA. The germline V and J ends were trimmed by 0 bases and 10 bases, with 7 bases remaining between them. The CDR3 length is 12 residues. The CDR3 region is CASSLDTGEQFF. For the CDR3, the DNA is TGTGCCAGCAGCTTAGACACAGGCGAGCAGTTCTTC.

The V call is TRBV11-2, the J call TRBJ2-3, with 8 positions matching TRBD1. V was clipped by 2 bases and J by 5 bases; unmatched bases: 15. The CDR3 totals 18 residues. Germline V lookup: CDR1 SGHAT, CDR2 FQNNGV. The CDR3 loop is CASSLTPLDRVVRDTQYF. CDR3 DNA: TGTGCCAGCAGCTTAACCCCCCTGGACAGGGTAGTTAGAGATACGCAGTATTTT. The full variable domain, its missing parts supplied by reference TRBV11-2 and TRBJ2-3, is EAGVAQSPRYKIIEKRQSVAFWCNPISGHATLYWYQQILGQGPKLLIQFQNNGVVDDSQLPKDRFSAERLKGVDSTLKIQPAKLEDSAVYLCASSLTPLDRVVRDTQYFGPGTRLTVL.

The J gene is TRBJ1-1, the V gene TRBV20-1; 8 nucleotides line up with TRBD1. V was pared by 0 bases and J by 14 bases, with 14 bases of the junction left unmatched. The CDR3 totals 14 residues. Germline V gene sequence: CDR1 DFQATT, CDR2 SNEGSKA (reference sequence). The chain's CDR3 is CSARDATGAGRWFF. The CDR3 nucleotides read TGCAGTGCTAGAGACGCGACAGGGGCCGGGCGATGGTTCTTT.

In this sample, this clonotype turned up many times. The rearrangement joins TRBV10-3 to TRBJ1-1, with D uncertain. CDR1 is ENHRY and CDR2 is SYGVKD in the germline V gene. Trimming removed 4 bases at V and 7 bases at J, with 10 bases between. CDR3 size: 12 residues. The CDR3 region is CAISGRLGEAFF. DNA of the CDR3: TGTGCCATCAGTGGACGGCTAGGTGAAGCTTTCTTT.

V usage is TRBV6-2 or TRBV6-3 and J usage is TRBJ2-3; 8 bases match TRBD2. J gave up 0 bases and V 2 bases, and 1 base lay outside the gene matches. CDR1 MNHEY and CDR2 SVGEGT come from the germline V gene. The CDR3 covers 15 residues. The CDR3 DNA reads TGTGCCAGCAGTTACCGGACTAGCAGCACAGATACGCAGTATTTT. It codes for CASSYRTSSTDTQYF.

The chain links TRBV5-6 to TRBJ2-2, with D perhaps matching TRBD1 (6 bases). The CDR3 has 16 amino acids. The V gene lost 0 bases and the J gene lost 3 bases, with 12 bases spanning the gap. Germline CDR1 SGHDT, CDR2 YYEEEE. CDR3 coding DNA: TGTGCCAGCAGCTTGGCCTCAAACAGGGACACCGGGGAGCTGTTTTTT. Translated, it gives CASSLASNRDTGELFF.

This clonotype was counted only a few times. The rearrangement links TRBV11-2 to TRBJ1-1, with 10 bases that match TRBD1. The trim removed 3 bases at V and 7 bases at J, leaving 17 bases unmatched. The length of the CDR3 is 18 residues. The germline V gene encodes CDR1 SGHAT and CDR2 FQNNGV. As DNA, the CDR3 is TGTGCCAGCAGCTTTAACCGGCTTGGACAGGGGGTGGGGGGTGAAGCTTTCTTT. It yields the protein CASSFNRLGQGVGGEAFF.

The chain recombines TRBV20-1 with TRBJ2-7; D not resolved. The CDR3 totals 14 residues. Trimming shortened V by 1 base and J by 6 bases, and 16 bases separated the two germline ends. Germline V gene data show CDR1 as DFQATT and CDR2 as SNEGSKA (reference sequence). This CDR3 reads CSARVSGSGSEQYV. For the CDR3, the DNA is TGCAGTGCTAGAGTTTCCGGGTCTGGTTCCGAGCAGTACGTC.

This clonotype was seen many times. The gene calls are TRBV5-6 and TRBJ1-1, with D hard to call. V was trimmed by 0 bases and J by 1 base, leaving 7 bases between them. The CDR3 totals 14 residues. Germline-derived CDR1 and CDR2 are SGHDT and YYEEEE. The CDR3 sequence: CASSLGYRNTEAFF. In DNA form, the CDR3 reads TGTGCCAGCAGCTTGGGGTATCGGAACACTGAAGCTTTCTTT. Together with reference TRBV5-6 and TRBJ1-1, the CDR3 gives the full variable domain: DAGVTQSPTHLIKTRGQQVTLRCSPKSGHDTVSWYQQALGQGPQFIFQYYEEEERQRGNFPDRFSGHQFPNYSSELNVNALLLGDSALYLCASSLGYRNTEAFFGQGTRLTVV.

This clonotype was seen only a few times. This chain connects TRBV6-1 to TRBJ1-5; tentatively, D is TRBD1 (6 bases). Germline-derived CDR1 and CDR2 are MNHNS and SASEGT. With 4 bases removed from V and 4 bases from J, the gap between germline ends came to 11 bases. The CDR3 consists of 14 residues. CDR3 sequence (DNA): TGTGCCAGCAGTGGACAGGCTTCTAATCAGCCCCAGCATTTT. The encoded protein is CASSGQASNQPQHF.

The chain combines TRBV7-9 with TRBJ2-2, with D uncertain. Germline V gene data show CDR1 as SEHNR and CDR2 as FQNEAQ (reference sequence). The CDR3 contains 17 residues. Trimming removed 7 bases from V and 3 bases from J, with 21 bases in between. Written as DNA, the CDR3 is TGTGCCAGCACACAGAGACCCGGCCCCCAGGACACCGGGGAGCTGTTTTTT. The encoded protein is CASTQRPGPQDTGELFF.

The V call is TRBV5-6, the J call TRBJ2-1, with 8 bases matching TRBD1. From germline, CDR1 is SGHDT and CDR2 YYEEEE. The CDR3 has 16 amino acids. V lost 4 bases to trimming and J lost 10 bases; unmatched junction nucleotides: 16. CDR3 amino acids: CASSLGPGQVVSEQFF. Here the CDR3 DNA reads TGTGCCAGCAGCCTGGGACCGGGACAGGTGGTTAGCGAGCAGTTCTTC.

The chain employs TRBV5-1 and TRBJ1-4, with a possible D match to TRBD1 (5 bases). Germline V gene data show CDR1 as SGHRS and CDR2 as YFSETQ. Trimming removed 4 bases from V and 5 bases from J, with 9 bases in between. The CDR3 consists of 13 residues. This chain's CDR3 is CASSQGRNEKLFF. CDR3 coding DNA: TGCGCCAGCAGCCAGGGACGGAATGAAAAACTGTTTTTT.

This clonotype was observed a handful of times. A much larger clone lies one base from this, so it may be a read error. The chain uses TRBV6-5 and TRBJ1-5, with D uncertain. The CDR3 covers 14 residues. Trimming removed 0 bases at V and 6 bases at J, with 9 bases between. From germline, CDR1 is MNHEY and CDR2 SVGAGI. The CDR3 region is CASSYSREVQPQHF. CDR3 DNA: TGTGCCAGCAGTTACTCTAGGGAGGTTCAGCCCCAGCATTTT.

This clonotype was counted many times. The chain employs TRBV6-2 or TRBV6-3 and TRBJ1-5; maybe TRBD1 (6 bases). The CDR3 covers 18 residues. Germline assignment: CDR1 MNHEY and CDR2 SVGEGT. V was trimmed by 5 bases and J by 1 base, leaving 21 bases between them. The CDR3 protein is CASSPNSRDIWSNQPQHF. The CDR3 DNA reads TGTGCCAGCAGTCCAAACTCCCGGGACATTTGGAGCAATCAGCCCCAGCATTTT.

The chain recombines TRBV4-2 with TRBJ2-3; D gene unclear. Trimming shortened V by 0 bases and J by 5 bases, and 6 bases separated the two germline ends. From germline, CDR1 is LGHNA and CDR2 YNFKEQ. The CDR3 totals 13 residues. CDR3 residues: CASSQEKGDTQYF. CDR3 bases: TGTGCCAGCAGCCAAGAAAAGGGAGATACGCAGTATTTT.

This clonotype has a count of ten or more. V and J are TRBV5-1 and TRBJ2-7; a possible D gene is TRBD1 (6 bases). Per germline, CDR1 SGHRS and CDR2 YFSETQ. CDR3 length: 14 residues. The V gene lost 4 bases and the J gene lost 5 bases, with 16 bases spanning the gap. CDR3 in DNA: TGCGCCAGCAGCGCGGAAACAGGGCGCGACGAGCAGTACTTC. Its translation is CASSAETGRDEQYF.

The rearrangement joins TRBV7-2 to TRBJ2-2, with 10 bases fitting TRBD2. This CDR3 contains 16 residues. The V and J ends lost 2 bases and 7 bases, in that order; junction bases with no gene match: 7. Germline values: CDR1 SGHTA, CDR2 FQGNSA. The CDR3 spells CASSLWASGGIGELFF. CDR3 DNA sequence: TGTGCCAGCAGCTTATGGGCTAGCGGGGGTATCGGGGAGCTGTTTTTT.

This clonotype was counted a few times. As DNA, the CDR3 is TGTGCCAGCAGCGTTTCCAGGGGACCTAACTATGGCTACACCTTC. Residues: CASSVSRGPNYGYTF. The chain has TRBV9 and TRBJ1-2; D is possibly TRBD1 (6 bases). V shed 2 bases and J shed 0 bases, with 11 bases lying between them. Germline V gene data show CDR1 as SGDLS and CDR2 as YYNGEE. CDR3 length: 15 amino acids.

The sample holds a few counts of this clonotype. This sequence joins TRBV6-2 or TRBV6-3 and TRBJ1-1; 12 positions match TRBD1. The V and J ends lost 1 base and 3 bases, in that order; junction bases with no gene match: 9. Germline V gene lookup returns CDR1 MNHEY and CDR2 SVGEGT. The CDR3 spans 18 residues. The CDR3 is CASSYFGTGGYVDTEAFF. Here the CDR3 DNA reads TGTGCCAGCAGTTACTTCGGGACAGGGGGCTACGTCGACACTGAAGCTTTCTTT.